The clone carrying this T cell receptor beta chain was detected many times. The antigen is undetermined. The CDR3 is 15 residues long. The germline gives CDR1 SGHDT, CDR2 YYEEEE. Trimming removed 4 bases from V and 3 bases from J, with 13 bases in between. Whole-study findings and limits: Tumor memory CD4+ T cell TCR gene usage was found to cluster with blood and lymph node memory CD4+ cells and with lymph node naive CD4+ cells.

Naive CD4+ cells had CD25+ Tregs removed. Constant-region reverse primers amplified full-length variable regions, followed by semi-nested Nested Universal Primer A PCR. One entry per CDR3 protein results from TCRdb running MiXCR on the 5' RACE reads. Among roughly 52,000 distinct CDR3 sequences listed, 15% to 20% were seen once. Sequenced: naive CD4+ T cells sorted from blood. Noted subset: naive CD4+ T cells, CD4+CD45RA+CD25-. This TCR derives from a female donor with breast cancer. This chain connects TRBV5-6 to TRBJ1-4; D is unresolved. The CDR3, as DNA: TGTGCCAGCAGCGCCGACCATCTGGCTAATGAAAAACTGTTTTTT. It encodes CASSADHLANEKLFF. Looking up the rest from reference TRBV5-6 and TRBJ1-4 gives the full variable domain: DAGVTQSPTHLIKTRGQQVTLRCSPKSGHDTVSWYQQALGQGPQFIFQYYEEEERQRGNFPDRFSGHQFPNYSSELNVNALLLGDSALYLCASSADHLANEKLFFGSGTQLSVL.